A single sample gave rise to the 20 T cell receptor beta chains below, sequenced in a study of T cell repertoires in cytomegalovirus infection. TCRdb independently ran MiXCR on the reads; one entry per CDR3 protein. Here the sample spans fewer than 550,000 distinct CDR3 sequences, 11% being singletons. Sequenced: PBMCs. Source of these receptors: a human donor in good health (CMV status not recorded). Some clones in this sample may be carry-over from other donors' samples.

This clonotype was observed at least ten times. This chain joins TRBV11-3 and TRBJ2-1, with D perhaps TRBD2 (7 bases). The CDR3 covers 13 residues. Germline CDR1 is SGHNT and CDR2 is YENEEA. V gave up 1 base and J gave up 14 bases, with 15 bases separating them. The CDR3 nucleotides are TGTGCCAGCAGCTTAGTCTCGCGGGGGCCTGAGTTCTTC. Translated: CASSLVSRGPEFF.

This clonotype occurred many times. In nucleotides, the CDR3 is TGTGCTAGTGGAACAGGGGGACAGCCCCAGCATTTT. Translating gives CASGTGGQPQHF. V usage is TRBV12-5 and J usage is TRBJ1-5, with TRBD1 matching 8 bases. Germline V gene data show CDR1 as LGHNT and CDR2 as FRNRAP. Trimming removed 6 bases from V and 7 bases from J; junction bases left unmatched: 2. CDR3 length: 12 residues.

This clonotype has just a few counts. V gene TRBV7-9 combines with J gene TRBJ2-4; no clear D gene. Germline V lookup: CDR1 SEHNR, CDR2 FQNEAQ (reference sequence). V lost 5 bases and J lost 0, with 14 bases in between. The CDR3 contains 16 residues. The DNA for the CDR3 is TGTGCCAGCAGCCCCCCAGCCGAACTAGCCAAAAACATTCAGTACTTC. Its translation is CASSPPAELAKNIQYF.

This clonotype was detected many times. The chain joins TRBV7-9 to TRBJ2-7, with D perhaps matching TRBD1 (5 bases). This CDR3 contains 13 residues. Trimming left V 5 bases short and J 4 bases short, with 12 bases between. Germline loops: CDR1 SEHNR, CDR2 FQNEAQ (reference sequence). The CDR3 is CASSPGPEYEQYF. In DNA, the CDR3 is TGTGCCAGCAGCCCAGGGCCGGAGTACGAGCAGTACTTC.

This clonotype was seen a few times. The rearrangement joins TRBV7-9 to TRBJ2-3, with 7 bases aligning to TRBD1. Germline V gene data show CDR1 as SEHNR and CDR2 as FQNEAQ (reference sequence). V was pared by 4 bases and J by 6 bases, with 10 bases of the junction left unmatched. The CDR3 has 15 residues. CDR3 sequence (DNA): TGTGCCAGCAGCTACCTCTTGACAGGGTACGATACGCAGTATTTT. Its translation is CASSYLLTGYDTQYF.

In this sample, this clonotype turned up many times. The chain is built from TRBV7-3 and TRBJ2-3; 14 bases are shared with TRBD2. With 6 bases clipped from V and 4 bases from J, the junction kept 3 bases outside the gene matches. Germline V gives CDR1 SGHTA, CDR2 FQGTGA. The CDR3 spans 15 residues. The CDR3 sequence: CASSRLAGGADTQYF. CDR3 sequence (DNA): TGTGCCAGCAGTCGACTAGCGGGGGGGGCAGATACGCAGTATTTT.

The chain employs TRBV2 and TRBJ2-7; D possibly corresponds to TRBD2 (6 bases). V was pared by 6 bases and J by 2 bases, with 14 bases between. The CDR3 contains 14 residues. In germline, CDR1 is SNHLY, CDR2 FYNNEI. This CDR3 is CASRRRDLPYEQYF. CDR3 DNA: TGTGCCAGCAGACGCCGGGACTTACCCTACGAGCAGTACTTC.

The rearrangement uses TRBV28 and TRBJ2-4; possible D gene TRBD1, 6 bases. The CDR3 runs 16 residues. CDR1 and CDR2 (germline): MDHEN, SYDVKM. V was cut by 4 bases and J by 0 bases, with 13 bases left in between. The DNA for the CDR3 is TGTGCCAGCAGTTCTACAGGGTCGTTAGCCAAAAACATTCAGTACTTC. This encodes CASSSTGSLAKNIQYF.

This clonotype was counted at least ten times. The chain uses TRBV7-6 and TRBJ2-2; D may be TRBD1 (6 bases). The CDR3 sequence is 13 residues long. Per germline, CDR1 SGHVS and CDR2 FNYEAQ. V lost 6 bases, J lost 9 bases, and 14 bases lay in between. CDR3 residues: CASSSNRARELFF. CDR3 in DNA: TGTGCCAGCAGTTCCAACAGGGCCCGGGAGCTGTTTTTT.

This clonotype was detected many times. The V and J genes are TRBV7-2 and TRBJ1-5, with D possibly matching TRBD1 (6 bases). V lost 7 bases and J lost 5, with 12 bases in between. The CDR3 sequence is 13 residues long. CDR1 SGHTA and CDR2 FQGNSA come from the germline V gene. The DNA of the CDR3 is TGTGCCAGCAAACAGGGAATGGATCAGCCCCAGCATTTT. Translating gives CASKQGMDQPQHF.

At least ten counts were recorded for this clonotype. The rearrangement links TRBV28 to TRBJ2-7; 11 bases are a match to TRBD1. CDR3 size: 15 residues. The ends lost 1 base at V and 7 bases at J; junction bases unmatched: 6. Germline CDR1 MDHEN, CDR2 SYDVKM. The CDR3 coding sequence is TGTGCCAGCAGTTTATCTGGGACAGGGGGGATGGAGCAGTACTTC. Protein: CASSLSGTGGMEQYF.

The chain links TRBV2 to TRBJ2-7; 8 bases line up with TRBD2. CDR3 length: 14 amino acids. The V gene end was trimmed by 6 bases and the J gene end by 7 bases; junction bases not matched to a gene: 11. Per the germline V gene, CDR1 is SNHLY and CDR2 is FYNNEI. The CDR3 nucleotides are TGTGCCAGCAGACTCGAGCGGGAGCAGGGTGAGCAGTACTTC. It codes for CASRLEREQGEQYF.

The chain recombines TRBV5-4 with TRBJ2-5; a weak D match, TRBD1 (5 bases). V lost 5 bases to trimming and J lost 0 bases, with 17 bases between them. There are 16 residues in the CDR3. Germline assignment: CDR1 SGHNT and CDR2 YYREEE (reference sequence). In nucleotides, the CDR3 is TGTGCCAGCAGGAAGGCTTTGACAGCTGACCAAGAGACCCAGTACTTC. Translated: CASRKALTADQETQYF.

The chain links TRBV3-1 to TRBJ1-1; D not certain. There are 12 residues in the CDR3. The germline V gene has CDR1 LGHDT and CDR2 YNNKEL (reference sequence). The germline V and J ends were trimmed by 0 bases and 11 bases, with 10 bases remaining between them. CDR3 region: CASSQDMRSAFF. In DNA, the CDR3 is TGTGCCAGCAGCCAAGATATGCGGTCCGCTTTCTTT.

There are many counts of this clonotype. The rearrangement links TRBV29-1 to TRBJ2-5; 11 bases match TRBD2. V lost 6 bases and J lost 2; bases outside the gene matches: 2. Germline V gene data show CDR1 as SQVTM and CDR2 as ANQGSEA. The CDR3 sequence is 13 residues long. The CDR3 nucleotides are TGCAGCGTCGGGACTAGCGGACAAGAGACCCAGTACTTC. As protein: CSVGTSGQETQYF.

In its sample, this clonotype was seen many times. CDR3 residues: CASTVSGSYNEQFF. In nucleotides, the CDR3 is TGTGCCAGCACCGTTAGCGGATCCTACAATGAGCAGTTCTTC. The chain is built from TRBV7-9 and TRBJ2-1, with a possible D match to TRBD2 (6 bases). The germline V and J ends were trimmed by 7 bases and 1 base, with 11 bases remaining between them. In germline, CDR1 is SEHNR, CDR2 FQNEAQ (reference sequence). The CDR3 contains 14 residues.

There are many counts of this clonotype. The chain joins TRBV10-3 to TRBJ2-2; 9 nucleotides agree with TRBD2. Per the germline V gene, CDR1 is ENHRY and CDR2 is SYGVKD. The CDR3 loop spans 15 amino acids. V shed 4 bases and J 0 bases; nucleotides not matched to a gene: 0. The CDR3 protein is CAISGLAANTGELFF. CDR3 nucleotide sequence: TGTGCCATCAGTGGACTAGCGGCGAACACCGGGGAGCTGTTTTTT.

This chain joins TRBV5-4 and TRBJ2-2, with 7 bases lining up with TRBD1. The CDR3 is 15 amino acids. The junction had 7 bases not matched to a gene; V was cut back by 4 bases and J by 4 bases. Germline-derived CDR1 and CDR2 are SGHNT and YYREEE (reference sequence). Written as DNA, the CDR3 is TGTGCCAGCAGCATGACTTACAGGGGCACCGGGGAGCTGTTTTTT. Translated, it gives CASSMTYRGTGELFF.

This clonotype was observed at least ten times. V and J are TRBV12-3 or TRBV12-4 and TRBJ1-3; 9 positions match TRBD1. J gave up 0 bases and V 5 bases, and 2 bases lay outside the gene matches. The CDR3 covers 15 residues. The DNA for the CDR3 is TGTGCCAGCAGTGGACAGGGGCGCTCTGGAAACACCATATATTTT. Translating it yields CASSGQGRSGNTIYF.

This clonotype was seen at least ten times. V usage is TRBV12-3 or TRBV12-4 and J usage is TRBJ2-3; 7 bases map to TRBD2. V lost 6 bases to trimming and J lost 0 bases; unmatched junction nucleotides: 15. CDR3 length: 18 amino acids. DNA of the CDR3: TGTGCCAGCAGGTCCACTGGCGGGGGTGGCCCTAGCACAGATACGCAGTATTTT. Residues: CASRSTGGGGPSTDTQYF.